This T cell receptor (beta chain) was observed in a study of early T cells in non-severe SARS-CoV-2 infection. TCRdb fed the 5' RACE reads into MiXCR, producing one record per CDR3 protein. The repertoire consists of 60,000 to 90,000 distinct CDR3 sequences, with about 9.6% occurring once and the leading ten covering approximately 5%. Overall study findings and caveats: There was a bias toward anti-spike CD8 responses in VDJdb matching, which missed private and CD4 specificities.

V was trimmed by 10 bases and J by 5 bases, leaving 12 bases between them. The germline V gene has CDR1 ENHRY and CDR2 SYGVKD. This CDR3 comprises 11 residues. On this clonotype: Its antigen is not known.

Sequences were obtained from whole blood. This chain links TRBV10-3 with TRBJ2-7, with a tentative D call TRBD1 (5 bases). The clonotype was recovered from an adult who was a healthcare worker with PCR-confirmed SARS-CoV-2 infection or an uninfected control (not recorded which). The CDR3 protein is CATRDDHEQYF. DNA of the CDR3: TGTGCCACCAGGGATGACCACGAGCAGTACTTC.